One sample yielded the 12 T cell receptor beta chains listed below, sequenced in a study of shared clonotypes between healthy human individuals. TCRdb's copy holds only in-frame clones and misses some; the assay was immunoSEQ multiplex PCR. Of over a million clones in the sample, approximately 97% are singletons; the top ten hold roughly 1.1%. Specimen: naive CD4+ T cells sorted from blood. As for subset: CD45RA+ positively selected. These receptors all come from a man younger than 40 in good health.

This rearrangement joins TRBV6-6 to TRBJ2-7; TRBD2 matches 9 bases. This CDR3 spans 14 amino acids. CDR1 and CDR2 from the germline V gene are MNHNY and SVGAGI (reference sequence). J was trimmed by 6 bases and V by 6 bases; bases with no gene match: 9. The CDR3 DNA reads TGTGCCAGCAGCTCCACGGGACTAGCTGCCGAGCAGTACTTC. Protein: CASSSTGLAAEQYF.

The chain combines TRBV27 with TRBJ2-7; D gene uncertain. V lost 6 bases and J lost 4, with 13 bases in between. The germline CDR1 and CDR2 sequences are MNHEY and SMNVEV (reference sequence). The CDR3 runs 13 residues. CDR3 sequence: CASSPLSRYEQYF. The DNA for the CDR3 is TGTGCCAGCAGCCCTCTTTCACGATACGAGCAGTACTTC.

The chain joins TRBV7-2 to TRBJ2-3, with 7 bases fitting TRBD1. The junction had 12 bases not matched to a gene; V was cut back by 5 bases and J by 4 bases. The CDR3 totals 16 residues. Germline V gene data show CDR1 as SGHTA and CDR2 as FQGNSA. The CDR3 DNA reads TGTGCCAGCAGCCAACCCGGGACAGTTAACGCAGATACGCAGTATTTT. Residues: CASSQPGTVNADTQYF.

This clone was counted only a few times. The chain carries TRBV7-9 and TRBJ1-2; no definite D call. Germline lookup yields CDR1 SEHNR and CDR2 FQNEAQ (reference sequence). The V end lost 7 bases, the J end lost 5 bases, and 14 bases lay between the germline ends. The CDR3 consists of 13 residues. This CDR3 reads CASTPPGPYGYTF. The CDR3 DNA reads TGTGCCAGCACCCCCCCGGGCCCATATGGCTACACCTTC.

The count of this clone is one. In DNA, the CDR3 is TGTGCCAGCAGTGAACTCGGGGCATCCAAAAACATTCAGTACTTC. Its translation: CASSELGASKNIQYF. The genes are TRBV2 and TRBJ2-4; D is perhaps TRBD1 or TRBD2 (5 bases each). V lost 2 bases, J lost 2 bases, and 10 bases lay in between. The CDR3 runs to 15 residues. Germline V gives CDR1 SNHLY, CDR2 FYNNEI.

This chain links TRBV5-8 with TRBJ2-3; D is ambiguous. The germline V and J ends were trimmed by 2 bases and 1 base, with 8 bases remaining between them. Germline V CDR1 and CDR2: SGHTS, YDEGEE. The CDR3 is 14 amino acids. CDR3 region: CASSFQRGTDTQYF. Here the CDR3 DNA reads TGTGCCAGCAGCTTCCAAAGGGGCACAGATACGCAGTATTTT. Full variable domain (remainder filled in from reference TRBV5-8 and TRBJ2-3): EAGVTQSPTHLIKTRGQQATLRCSPISGHTSVYWYQQALGLGLQFLLWYDEGEERNRGNFPPRFSGRQFPNYSSELNVNALELEDSALYLCASSFQRGTDTQYFGPGTRLTVL.

The chain carries TRBV28 and TRBJ2-7, with a possible D match to TRBD1 (5 bases). CDR1 and CDR2 from the germline V gene are MDHEN and SYDVKM. The CDR3 is 12 amino acids. Deletions cut 5 bases from V and 2 bases from J, with 7 bases between. DNA of the CDR3: TGTGCCAGCAGTACACAGGCCTACGAGCAGTACTTC. Encoded protein: CASSTQAYEQYF.

The chain employs TRBV6-5 and TRBJ2-1; tentatively, D is TRBD2 (6 bases). CDR3 length: 15 amino acids. The germline gives CDR1 MNHEY, CDR2 SVGAGI. Trimming stripped 5 bases from V and 8 bases from J, with 19 bases between. DNA for the CDR3: TGTGCCAGCAGTCCGCGGAGGGTTAGCTTCCATGAGCAGTTCTTC. It yields the protein CASSPRRVSFHEQFF.

This chain links TRBV28 with TRBJ2-7; tentative D call: TRBD2 (5 bases). Germline V gives CDR1 MDHEN, CDR2 SYDVKM. Trimming shortened V by 10 bases and J by 2 bases, and 9 bases separated the two germline ends. This CDR3 comprises 11 residues. The CDR3 DNA follows: TGTGCCACGAGGGCCGCCTACGAGCAGTACTTC. This codes for CATRAAYEQYF.

In regard to this clone: One junction end does not reproduce the germline sequence, and a read error may be involved. The identical CDR3 is also encoded by other nucleotide sequences in the sample. The chain couples TRBV19 to TRBJ2-7, with D tentatively TRBD1 (5 bases). This CDR3 region has 13 residues. Per germline, CDR1 LNHDA and CDR2 SQIVND (reference sequence). Here the CDR3 DNA reads TGCGCCAGTAGTATAGACAGAAACTACGAGCAGTACTTC. Its protein product is CASSIDRNYEQYF.

V usage is TRBV27 and J usage is TRBJ2-7; 7 bases are a match to TRBD1. This CDR3 contains 14 residues. Per germline, CDR1 MNHEY and CDR2 SMNVEV (reference sequence). V gave up 4 bases and J gave up 0 bases; unmatched junction bases: 3. CDR3 protein: CASSWTGNSYEQYF. DNA for the CDR3: TGTGCCAGCAGTTGGACAGGAAACTCCTACGAGCAGTACTTC.

J is TRBJ2-1 and V is TRBV19; TRBD2 agrees at 9 bases. CDR3 length equals 15 residues. Germline V lookup: CDR1 LNHDA, CDR2 SQIVND (reference sequence). J gave up 4 bases and V 1 base, and 2 bases lay outside the gene matches. This chain's CDR3 is CASSIGTSVYNEQFF. CDR3 coding DNA: TGTGCCAGTAGTATAGGGACTAGCGTTTACAATGAGCAGTTCTTC.